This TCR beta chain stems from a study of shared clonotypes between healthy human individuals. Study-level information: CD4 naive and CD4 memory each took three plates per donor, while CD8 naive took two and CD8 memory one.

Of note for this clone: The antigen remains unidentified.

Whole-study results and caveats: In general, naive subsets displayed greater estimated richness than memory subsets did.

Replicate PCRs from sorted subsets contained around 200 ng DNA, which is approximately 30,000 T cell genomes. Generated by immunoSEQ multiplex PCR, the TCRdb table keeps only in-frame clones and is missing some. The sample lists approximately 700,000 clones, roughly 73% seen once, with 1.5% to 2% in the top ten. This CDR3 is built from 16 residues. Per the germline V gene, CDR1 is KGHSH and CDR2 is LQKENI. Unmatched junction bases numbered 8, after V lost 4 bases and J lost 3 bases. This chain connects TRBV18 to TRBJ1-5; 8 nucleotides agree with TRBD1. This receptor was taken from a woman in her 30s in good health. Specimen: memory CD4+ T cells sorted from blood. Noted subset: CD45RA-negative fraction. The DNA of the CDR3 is TGTGCCAGCTCACTCCGCGACAGGGGAGACAATCAGCCCCAGCATTTT. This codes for CASSLRDRGDNQPQHF.